There are many counts of the clone carrying this TCR beta chain. The data originate from a study of early T cells in non-severe SARS-CoV-2 infection. Unique molecular identifiers (one per individual cDNA molecule) were attached. One entry per CDR3 protein results from TCRdb running MiXCR on the 5' RACE reads. The sample consists of approximately 58,000 distinct CDR3 sequences, roughly 6.5% of them appearing once. Sequencing used whole blood. The origin of this receptor is an adult who was a healthcare worker with PCR-confirmed SARS-CoV-2 infection or an uninfected control (not recorded which).

The CDR3 loop is CASSLTADTQYF. The CDR3 DNA follows: TGTGCCAGCAGTTTGACCGCAGATACGCAGTATTTT. The genes are TRBV12-3 or TRBV12-4 and TRBJ2-3; D remains unclear. The CDR3 has 12 amino acids. Trimming removed 3 bases from V and 4 bases from J, with 5 bases in between.